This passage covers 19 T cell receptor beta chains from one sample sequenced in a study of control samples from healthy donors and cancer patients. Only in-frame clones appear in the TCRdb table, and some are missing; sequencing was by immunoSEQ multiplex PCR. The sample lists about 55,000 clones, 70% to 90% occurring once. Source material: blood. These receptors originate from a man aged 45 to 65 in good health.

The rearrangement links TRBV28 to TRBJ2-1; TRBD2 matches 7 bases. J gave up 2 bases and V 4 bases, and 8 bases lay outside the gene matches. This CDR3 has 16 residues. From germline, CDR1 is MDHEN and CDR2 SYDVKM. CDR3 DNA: TGTGCCAGCAGTTCATCAAGCGGGGTCGCCTACAATGAGCAGTTCTTC. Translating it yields CASSSSSGVAYNEQFF.

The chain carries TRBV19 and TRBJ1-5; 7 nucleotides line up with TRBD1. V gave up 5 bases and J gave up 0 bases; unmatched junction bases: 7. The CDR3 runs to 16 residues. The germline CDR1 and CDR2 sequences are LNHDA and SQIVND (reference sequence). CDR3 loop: CASSGRDRDSNQPQHF. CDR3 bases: TGTGCCAGTAGTGGTAGGGACAGAGATAGCAATCAGCCCCAGCATTTT.

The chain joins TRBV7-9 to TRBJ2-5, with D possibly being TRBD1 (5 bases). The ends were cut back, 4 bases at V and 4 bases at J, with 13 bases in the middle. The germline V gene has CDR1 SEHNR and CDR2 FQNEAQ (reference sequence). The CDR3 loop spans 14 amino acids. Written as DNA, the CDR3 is TGTGCCAGCAGCTATGGTGGGGCAAGAGAGACCCAGTACTTC. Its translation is CASSYGGARETQYF.

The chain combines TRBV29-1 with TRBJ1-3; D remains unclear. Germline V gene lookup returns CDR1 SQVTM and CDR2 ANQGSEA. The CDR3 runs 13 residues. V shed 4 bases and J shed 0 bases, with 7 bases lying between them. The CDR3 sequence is CSVGQLSGNTIYF. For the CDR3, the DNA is TGCAGCGTTGGACAACTCTCTGGAAACACCATATATTTT.

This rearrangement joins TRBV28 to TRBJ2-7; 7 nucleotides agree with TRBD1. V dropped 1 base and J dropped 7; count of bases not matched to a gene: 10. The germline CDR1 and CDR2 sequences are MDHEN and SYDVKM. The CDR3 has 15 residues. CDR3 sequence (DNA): TGTGCCAGCAGTTTATATGGGAAGGGGGCAAGGGAGCAGTACTTC. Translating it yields CASSLYGKGAREQYF.

CDR3 in DNA: TGTGCCATCGTCCCGGATTTGACAGGGTCCTACGAGCAGTACTTC. Protein: CAIVPDLTGSYEQYF. This chain uses TRBV10-3 with TRBJ2-7, with 7 nucleotides matching TRBD1. V trimming: 8 bases; J trimming: 1 base; junction bases outside the gene matches: 11. Germline loops: CDR1 ENHRY, CDR2 SYGVKD. The CDR3 has 15 residues.

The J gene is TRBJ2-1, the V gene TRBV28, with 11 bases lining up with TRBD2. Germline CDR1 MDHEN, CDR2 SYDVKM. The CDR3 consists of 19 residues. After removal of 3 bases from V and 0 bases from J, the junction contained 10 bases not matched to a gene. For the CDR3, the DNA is TGTGCCAGCAGTTTGGGGACTAGCGGATATCCGAGCTCCTACAATGAGCAGTTCTTC. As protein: CASSLGTSGYPSSYNEQFF.

CDR3 bases: TGTGCCTGGAGTGTAGCGGTTAGCAATCAGCCCCAGCATTTT. Its translation is CAWSVAVSNQPQHF. J is TRBJ1-5 and V is TRBV30; no reliable D call. Trimming shortened V by 0 bases and J by 0 bases, and 6 bases separated the two germline ends. The CDR3 runs to 14 residues. From germline, CDR1 is GTSNPN and CDR2 SVGIG (reference sequence).

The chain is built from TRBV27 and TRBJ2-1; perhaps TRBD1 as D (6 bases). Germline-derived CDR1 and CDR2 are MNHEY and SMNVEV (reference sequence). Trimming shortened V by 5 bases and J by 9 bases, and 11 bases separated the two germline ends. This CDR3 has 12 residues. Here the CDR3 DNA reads TGTGCCAGCAGTCTCACAGGGCTTGAGCAGTTCTTC. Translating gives CASSLTGLEQFF.

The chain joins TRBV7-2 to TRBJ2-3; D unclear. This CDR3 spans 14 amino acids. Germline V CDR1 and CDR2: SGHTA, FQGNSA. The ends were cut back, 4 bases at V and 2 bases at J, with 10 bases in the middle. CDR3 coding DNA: TGTGCCAGCAGCTACGGACCCTTCACAGATACGCAGTATTTT. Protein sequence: CASSYGPFTDTQYF. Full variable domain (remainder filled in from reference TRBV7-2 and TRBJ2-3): GAGVSQSPSNKVTEKGKDVELRCDPISGHTALYWYRQSLGQGLEFLIYFQGNSAPDKSGLPSDRFSAERTGGSVSTLTIQRTQQEDSAVYLCASSYGPFTDTQYFGPGTRLTVL.

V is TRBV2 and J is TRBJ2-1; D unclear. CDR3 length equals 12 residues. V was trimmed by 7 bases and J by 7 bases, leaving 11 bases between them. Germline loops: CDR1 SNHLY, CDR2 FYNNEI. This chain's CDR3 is CASTLVRNEQFF. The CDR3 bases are TGTGCCAGCACTCTCGTGAGGAATGAGCAGTTCTTC.

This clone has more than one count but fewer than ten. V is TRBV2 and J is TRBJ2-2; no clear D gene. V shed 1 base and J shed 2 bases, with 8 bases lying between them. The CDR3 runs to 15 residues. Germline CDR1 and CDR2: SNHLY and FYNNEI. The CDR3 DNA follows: TGTGCCAGCAGTGAAGACAGCCTAAACACCGGGGAGCTGTTTTTT. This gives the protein CASSEDSLNTGELFF.

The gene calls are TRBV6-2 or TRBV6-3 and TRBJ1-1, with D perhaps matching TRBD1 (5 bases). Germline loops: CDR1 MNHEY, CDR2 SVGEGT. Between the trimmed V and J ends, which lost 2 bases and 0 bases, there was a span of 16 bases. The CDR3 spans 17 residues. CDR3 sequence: CASSYPFRWGVNTEAFF. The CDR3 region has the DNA TGTGCCAGCAGTTACCCCTTTCGATGGGGCGTGAACACTGAAGCTTTCTTT.

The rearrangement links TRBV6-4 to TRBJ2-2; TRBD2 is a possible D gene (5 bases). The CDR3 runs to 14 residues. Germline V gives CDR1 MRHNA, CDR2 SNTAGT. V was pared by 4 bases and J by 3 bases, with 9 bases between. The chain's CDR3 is CASSVGVDTGELFF. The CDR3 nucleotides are TGTGCCAGCAGTGTCGGGGTGGACACCGGGGAGCTGTTTTTT.

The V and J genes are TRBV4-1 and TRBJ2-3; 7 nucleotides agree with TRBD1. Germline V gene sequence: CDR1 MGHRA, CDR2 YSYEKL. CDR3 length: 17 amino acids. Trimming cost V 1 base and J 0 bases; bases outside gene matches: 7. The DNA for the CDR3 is TGCGCCAGCAGCCAAGGGGGTAGGGGGCCGAGCACAGATACGCAGTATTTT. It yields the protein CASSQGGRGPSTDTQYF.

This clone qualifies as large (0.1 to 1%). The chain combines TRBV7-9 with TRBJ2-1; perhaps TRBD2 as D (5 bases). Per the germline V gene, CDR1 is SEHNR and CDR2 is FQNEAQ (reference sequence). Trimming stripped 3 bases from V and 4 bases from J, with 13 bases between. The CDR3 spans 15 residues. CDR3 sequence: CASSFDYPQYNEQFF. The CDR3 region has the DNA TGTGCCAGCAGCTTTGACTATCCACAGTACAATGAGCAGTTCTTC.

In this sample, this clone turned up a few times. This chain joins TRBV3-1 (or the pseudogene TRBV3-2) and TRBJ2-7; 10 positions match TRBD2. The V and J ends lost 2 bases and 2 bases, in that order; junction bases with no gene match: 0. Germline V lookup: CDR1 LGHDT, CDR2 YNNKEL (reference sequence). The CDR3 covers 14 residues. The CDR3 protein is CASSQLAGAYEQYF. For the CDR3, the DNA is TGTGCCAGCAGCCAACTAGCGGGGGCCTACGAGCAGTACTTC.

The CDR3 DNA is TGTGCCACCAGTGAGCCCGGGACAGGGGCCGGGCCCCAGCATTTT. Its protein product is CATSEPGTGAGPQHF. This chain joins TRBV24-1 and TRBJ1-5, with 10 nucleotides matching TRBD1. J lost 9 bases, V lost 4 bases, and 8 bases had no gene match. This CDR3 comprises 15 residues. The germline V gene encodes CDR1 KGHDR and CDR2 SFDVKD.

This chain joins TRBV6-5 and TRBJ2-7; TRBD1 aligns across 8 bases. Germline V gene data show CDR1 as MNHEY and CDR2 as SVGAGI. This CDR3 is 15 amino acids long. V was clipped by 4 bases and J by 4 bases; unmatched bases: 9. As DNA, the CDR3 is TGTGCCAGCAGTTCCCCCGGGACAGGAATTTACGAGCAGTACTTC. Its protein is CASSSPGTGIYEQYF.